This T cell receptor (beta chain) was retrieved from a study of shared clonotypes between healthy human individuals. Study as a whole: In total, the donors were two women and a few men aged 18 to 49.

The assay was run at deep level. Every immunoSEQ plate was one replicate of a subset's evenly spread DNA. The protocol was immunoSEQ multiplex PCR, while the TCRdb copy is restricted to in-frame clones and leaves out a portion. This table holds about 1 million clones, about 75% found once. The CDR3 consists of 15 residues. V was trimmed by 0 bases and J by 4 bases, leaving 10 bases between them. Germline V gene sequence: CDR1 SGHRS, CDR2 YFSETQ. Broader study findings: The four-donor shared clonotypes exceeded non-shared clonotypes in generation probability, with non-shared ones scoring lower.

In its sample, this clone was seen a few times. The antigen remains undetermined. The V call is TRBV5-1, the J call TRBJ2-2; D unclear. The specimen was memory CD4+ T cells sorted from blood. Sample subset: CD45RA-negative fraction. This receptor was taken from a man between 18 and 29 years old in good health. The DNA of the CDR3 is TGCGCCAGCAGCTTGGGGCAGCTCCGCACCGGGGAGCTGTTTTTT. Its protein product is CASSLGQLRTGELFF.